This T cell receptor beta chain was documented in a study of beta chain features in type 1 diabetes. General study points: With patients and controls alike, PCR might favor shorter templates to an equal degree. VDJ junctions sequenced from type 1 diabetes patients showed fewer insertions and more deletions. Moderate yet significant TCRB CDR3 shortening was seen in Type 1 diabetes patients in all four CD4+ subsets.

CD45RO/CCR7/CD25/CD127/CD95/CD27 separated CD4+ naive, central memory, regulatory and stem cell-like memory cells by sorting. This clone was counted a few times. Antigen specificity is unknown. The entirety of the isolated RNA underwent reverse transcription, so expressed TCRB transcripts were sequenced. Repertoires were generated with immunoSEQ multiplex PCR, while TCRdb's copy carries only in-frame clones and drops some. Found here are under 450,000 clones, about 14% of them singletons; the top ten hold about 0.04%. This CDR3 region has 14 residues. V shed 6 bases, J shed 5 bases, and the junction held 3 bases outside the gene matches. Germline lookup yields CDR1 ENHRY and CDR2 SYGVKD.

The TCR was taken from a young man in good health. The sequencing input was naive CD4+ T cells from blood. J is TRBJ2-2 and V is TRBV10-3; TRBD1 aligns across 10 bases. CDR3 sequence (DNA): TGTGCCATCAGCCCGGGACAGGGGACCGGGGAGCTGTTTTTT. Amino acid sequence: CAISPGQGTGELFF.